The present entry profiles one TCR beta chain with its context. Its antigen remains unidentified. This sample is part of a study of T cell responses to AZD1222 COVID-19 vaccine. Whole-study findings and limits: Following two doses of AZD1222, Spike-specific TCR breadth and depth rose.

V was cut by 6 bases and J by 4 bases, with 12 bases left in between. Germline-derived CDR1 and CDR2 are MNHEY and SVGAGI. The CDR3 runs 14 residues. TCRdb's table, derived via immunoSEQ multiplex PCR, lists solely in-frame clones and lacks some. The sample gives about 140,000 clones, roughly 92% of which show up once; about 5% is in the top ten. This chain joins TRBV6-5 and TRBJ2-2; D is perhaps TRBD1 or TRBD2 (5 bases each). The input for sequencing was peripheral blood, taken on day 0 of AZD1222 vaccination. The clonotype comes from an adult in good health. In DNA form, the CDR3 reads TGTGCCAGCAGCAGGGACGGACCCACCGGGGAGCTGTTTTTT. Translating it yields CASSRDGPTGELFF.